This T cell receptor (beta chain) emerged from a study of blood T cells in healthy people across ages. A second PCR of roughly 7 to 11 cycles used a sample-barcoded 5' primer and a J-beta primer mix. A single record per CDR3 protein comes from TCRdb applying MiXCR to the 5' RACE reads. The sample contains hundreds of thousands of distinct CDR3 sequences, roughly 25% of which appear only once. This clonotype has more than one count but fewer than ten. The CDR3 spans 17 residues. Trimming took 0 bases from V and 1 from J, leaving 12 bases between them. Germline V lookup: CDR1 LGHNA, CDR2 YNFKEQ. The sample was also linked to a second study, of T cells of mothers and their children.

The origin of this receptor is a boy younger than 18 in good health. This chain joins TRBV4-2 and TRBJ2-2; D gene ambiguous. Sequencing was performed on blood. The CDR3 region is CASSQDFRKWNTGELFF. Written as DNA, the CDR3 is TGTGCCAGCAGCCAAGATTTTAGGAAGTGGAACACCGGGGAGCTGTTTTTT.